These 4 T cell receptor beta chains were sequenced from one sample in a study of blood T cell repertoires in COVID-19. Generated by immunoSEQ multiplex PCR, the TCRdb table keeps only in-frame clones and is missing some. The data show 120,000 to 150,000 clones, with 75% to 85% seen just once and 5% held by the top ten. Sequencing used peripheral blood. These receptors all stem from a woman in her 50s with acute or convalescent COVID-19.

The V call is TRBV2, the J call TRBJ1-5; the match to TRBD1 covers 7 bases. The trim removed 6 bases at V and 4 bases at J, leaving 0 bases unmatched. CDR1 and CDR2 from the germline V gene are SNHLY and FYNNEI. The CDR3 is 12 amino acids. In DNA form, the CDR3 reads TGTGCCAGCAGACAGGGGAATCAGCCCCAGCATTTT. Amino acid sequence: CASRQGNQPQHF.

V gene TRBV18 combines with J gene TRBJ1-2, with 7 nucleotides matching TRBD1. Germline lookup yields CDR1 KGHSH and CDR2 LQKENI. V lost 2 bases to trimming and J lost 5 bases; unmatched junction nucleotides: 5. The CDR3 length is 14 residues. CDR3 nucleotides: TGTGCCAGCTCACCAAGCCAGGGGGAGTATGGCTACACCTTC. It translates to CASSPSQGEYGYTF.

The gene calls are TRBV2 and TRBJ1-4; TRBD1 is a possible D gene (5 bases). V lost 8 bases, J lost 1 base, and 17 bases lay in between. Germline V gene sequence: CDR1 SNHLY, CDR2 FYNNEI. This CDR3 comprises 16 residues. The CDR3 coding sequence is TGTGCCAGCCGCCCTGTTGGCGGGGGAACTAATGAAAAACTGTTTTTT. Translation: CASRPVGGGTNEKLFF.

Here the CDR3 reads CASSYEDRGQAFF. CDR3 coding DNA: TGTGCCAGCAGTTACGAGGACAGGGGCCAAGCTTTCTTT. The chain uses TRBV6-6 and TRBJ1-1; 9 bases fit TRBD1. This CDR3 comprises 13 residues. Germline CDR1 reads MNHNY; CDR2 reads SVGAGI (reference sequence). V was pared by 2 bases and J by 9 bases, with 4 bases of the junction left unmatched.